A few counts support the clone carrying this T cell receptor (beta chain). Antigen: not known. At the deep level, the assay was run. Genomic DNA from each subset was divided evenly over several immunoSEQ plates. Scientists sequenced DNA from unsorted PBMC on ten immunoSEQ deep assay plates. The table came from immunoSEQ multiplex PCR; TCRdb's copy has only in-frame clones and leaves some out. The sample lists about 490,000 clones, about 84% occurring once. This sample is part of a study of shared clonotypes between healthy human individuals. V lost 5 bases to trimming and J lost 2 bases, with 16 bases between them. Germline CDR1 LGHNT, CDR2 FRNRAP. The CDR3 totals 15 residues. General study findings and limits: The sampled material consisted only of blood, and tissue repertoires are likely to differ.

Source material: PBMCs. The sequence was collected from a woman between 40 and 50 years old in good health. Some clones in this sample may be carry-over from other donors' samples. The genes are TRBV12-5 and TRBJ2-7; D not resolved. The CDR3 region is CASGPHTDNAYEQYF. The CDR3, as DNA: TGTGCTAGTGGTCCTCATACTGATAATGCCTACGAGCAGTACTTC.